This T cell receptor (beta chain) was recorded in a study of shared clonotypes between healthy human individuals (dated by TCRdb to 2018 to 2020). Regarding the research as a whole: A few men and two women, aged 18 to 49 years, made up the cohort. Per donor, three plates each were used for CD4 naive and CD4 memory, two for CD8 naive, and one for CD8 memory. To estimate repertoire size and how much clonotype sharing occurs between individuals, the study deeply sequenced the blood TCR repertoires of several healthy adults. Different laboratories and diverse techniques were used to prepare libraries and sequence TCR repertoires, to increase sequencing depth and limit assay-specific biases. Per donor, leukapheresis produced somewhere between about 0.85 and 8.9 billion PBMCs. Summary of the overall study and its limitations: Across a handful of donors, approximately 5% of naive CD4, approximately 3.6% of naive CD8, around 2.1% of memory CD4, and 0.4% of memory CD8 clonotypes were shared. Pairwise subsampling led to the expectation that sequencing depth would affect the degree of clonotype sharing among donors. The genetic and exposure-history diversity represented was limited by the small number of donors. Larger estimated clonotype richness was generally found for naive subsets than for memory subsets. Even with the large sequencing depth, rarefaction of the sorted-subset datasets indicated that sequencing was incomplete. Sampling was restricted to blood, and TCR repertoires in tissues likely differ from the TCR repertoires found in blood. Higher generation probabilities were observed for clonotypes shared by all four sorted-subset donors than for non-shared clonotypes.

The CDR3, cysteine through phenylalanine, is 15 amino acids long. The kept DNA is CDR3 alone, 45 bases in frame from the first base. The germline V gene (reference sequence) gives CDR1 as MNHEY and CDR2 as SMNVEV. V is shortened by 0 bases, J by 7 bases, and the region joining them spans 13 bases. Using the deep immunoSEQ assay, TCR CDR3 regions were amplified from genomic DNA by multiplex PCR. Genomic DNA extracted from each cell subset was distributed evenly over all wells of several immunoSEQ 96-well plates, and each plate served as one replicate. Each replicate PCR for sorted subsets received around 200 ng genomic DNA, equal to around 32,000 T cell genomes. The purified libraries were quantified using a Qubit 3.0 fluorometer, sized with a Bioanalyzer 2100, and then quantified again using the KAPA Library Quantification kit. Each immunoSEQ 96-well plate was sequenced on its own single-read 150-cycle Illumina NextSeq 550 flow cell. As for the authors' bioinformatics: Because the immunoSEQ output held only junctional sequences and lacked quality scores, the filtering could not match the filtering applied to full-length reads. To assign V/J genes and CDR3, sequences were annotated using PyIR, a Python wrapper for IgBLAST v1.9, with IMGT germline references. Any read was removed if the V/J assignment was weak (E-value above 1e-6), the CDR3 was missing, or the read contained stop codons, out-of-frame junctions, or ambiguous translated residues. V3J clonotypes were defined as sequences sharing an identical inferred V gene, J gene, and CDR3 amino acid sequence. Percentage overlap between repertoires was calculated by dividing the number of shared unique clonotypes by the size of the smaller repertoire. Richness of each repertoire was evaluated using RTK rarefaction, the Chao1 estimator, and Recon v2.1 estimates of unobserved clonotypes. Generation probabilities for all TCRbeta clonotypes obtained by the gDNA method from a few donors were computed using OLGA. Entries here come from immuneACCESS through TCRdb and include only in-frame sequences with V and J called. Some clones fail to appear in such tables; in the studies checked, an unresolved V gene covers under half of the shortfall, and the cause of the remainder is unknown. The V and J calls and clone size were taken over from that table, and D and trimming were inferred from the DNA. This sample lists roughly 2,000,000 clones; just under 95% were detected once. Over 1.5% of the sample is in the top ten clones.

For the CD8 naive samples, CD45RO-negative cells were positively selected for CCR7, yielding a CD45RA+CCR7+ population from which TemRA cells were excluded. The donors were healthy, HIV-negative adults who had no recently reported acute infections or vaccinations. All donors were Caucasian adults living in Nashville, Tennessee, USA. Blood was obtained by leukapheresis, after which PBMCs were separated by Ficoll-Histopaque density gradient centrifugation and cryopreserved in liquid nitrogen vapor phase. Purity and quantity of every magnetically sorted T cell population were checked by analytical flow cytometry. Genomic DNA was isolated from each sorted fraction and quantified by UV absorbance on a Nanodrop 2000c. As for this clone: Its cognate antigen has yet to be identified. No qualities accompany the bases; no much larger clone lies one base away.

Here the chain combines TRBV27 and TRBJ1-5; the best D guess is TRBD1, with 6 bases matching. The source of this sequence is a young man in good health. Some clones in this sample may be carry-over from other donors' samples. Sequenced sample: naive CD8+ T cells from PBMCs. This specimen's cell subset or site label, interpreted: CD45RA+CCR7+. The CDR3 protein sequence reads: CASSLSGGAWQPQHF. The nucleotide sequence is given as TGTGCCAGCAGTTTATCCGGGGGCGCGTGGCAGCCCCAGCATTTT.